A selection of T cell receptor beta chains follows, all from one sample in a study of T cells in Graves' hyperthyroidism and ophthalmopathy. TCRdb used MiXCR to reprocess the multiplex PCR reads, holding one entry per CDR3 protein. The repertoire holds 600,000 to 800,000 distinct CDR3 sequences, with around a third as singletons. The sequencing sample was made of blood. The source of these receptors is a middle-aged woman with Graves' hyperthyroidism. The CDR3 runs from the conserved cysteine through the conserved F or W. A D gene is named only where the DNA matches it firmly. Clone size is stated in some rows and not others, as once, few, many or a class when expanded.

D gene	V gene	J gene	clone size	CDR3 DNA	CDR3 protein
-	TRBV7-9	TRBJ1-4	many	TGTGCCAGCAGCTTAGCGCAAGGCAGCGGTGAAAAACTGTTTTTT	CASSLAQGSGEKLFF
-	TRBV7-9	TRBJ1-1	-	TGTGCCAGCAGTTTCCCGGGACAAATCTCTGAAGCTTTCTTT	CASSFPGQISEAFF
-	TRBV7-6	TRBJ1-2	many	TGTGCCAGCAGCGGGAGGGGCCCCTATGGCTACACCTTC	CASSGRGPYGYTF
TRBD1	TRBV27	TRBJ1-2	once	TGTGCCAGCAGGGTGGGACAGGGGAACTATGGCTACACCTTC	CASRVGQGNYGYTF
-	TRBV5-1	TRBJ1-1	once	TGCGCCAGCAGCTTGAGCGCAGGGAATTTCGCTGAAGCTTTCTTT	CASSLSAGNFAEAFF
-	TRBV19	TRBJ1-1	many	TGTGCCAGTAGTGCGGATCAGGGTGGCGGCACTGAAGCTTTCTTT	CASSADQGGGTEAFF
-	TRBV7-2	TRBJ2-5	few	TGTGCCAGCAGCTTAGGAGGGGTCGGGGGACCCCAAGAGACCCAGTACTTC	CASSLGGVGGPQETQYF
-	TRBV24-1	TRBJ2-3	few	TGTGCCACCAGTGATCCAAACAGACTCACGGATACGCAGTATTTT	CATSDPNRLTDTQYF
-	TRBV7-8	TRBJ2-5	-	TGTGCCAGCAGACTGCTCGACAGAAAAGAGACCCAGTACTTC	CASRLLDRKETQYF
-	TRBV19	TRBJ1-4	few	TGTGCCAGTAGTATCGCAGGGAACTCCAATGAAAAACTGTTTTTT	CASSIAGNSNEKLFF
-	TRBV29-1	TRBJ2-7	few	TGCAGCGTTGCCGTCCTAGGAGTCAGCGAGCAGTACTTC	CSVAVLGVSEQYF
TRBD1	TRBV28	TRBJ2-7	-	TGTGCCAGCAGTCCCGGACAGGGCTCCCCCTTCGAGCAGTACTTC	CASSPGQGSPFEQYF
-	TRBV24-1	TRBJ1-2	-	TGTGCCACCAGTGACCCCGGACGGCCTCCGAGCTACACCTTC	CATSDPGRPPSYTF
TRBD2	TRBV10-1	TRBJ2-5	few	TGCGCCAGCAGTGAGGGACTAGCGGGGACCCAAGAGACCCAGTACTTC	CASSEGLAGTQETQYF
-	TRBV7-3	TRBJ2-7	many	TGTGCCAGCAGCTTAAGTGACGGCCCCTACGAGCAGTACTTC	CASSLSDGPYEQYF
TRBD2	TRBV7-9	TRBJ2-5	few	TGTGCCACCACTCGCGGGGGGCCTCATGAGGAGACCCAGTACTTC	CATTRGGPHEETQYF
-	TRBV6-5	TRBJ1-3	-	TGTGCCAGCAGCCCGGGACCGCAGCTCGGAAACACCATATATTTT	CASSPGPQLGNTIYF
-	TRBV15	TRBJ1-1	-	TGTGCCACCAGCAGAGACCCACGACAGGCGAACACTGAAGCTTTCTTT	CATSRDPRQANTEAFF
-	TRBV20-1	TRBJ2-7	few	TGCAGTGCTAGGGGGGGCGGACCCTACGAGCAGTACTTC	CSARGGGPYEQYF
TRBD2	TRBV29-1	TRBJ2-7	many	TGCAGCGTAATACTTTTGGGCACTAGCGGGTACGAGCAGTACTTC	CSVILLGTSGYEQYF
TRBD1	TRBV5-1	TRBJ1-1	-	TGCGCCAGCAGCTACACAGGGGGGTACACTGAAGCTTTCTTT	CASSYTGGYTEAFF
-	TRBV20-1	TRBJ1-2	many	TGCAGTGCTAGAGTGGGGGGCCAGACCTATGGCTACACCTTC	CSARVGGQTYGYTF
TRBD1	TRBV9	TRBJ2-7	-	TGTGCCAGCAGCGTAGCTGGGGACAGGGGGTCCTACGAGCAGTACTTC	CASSVAGDRGSYEQYF
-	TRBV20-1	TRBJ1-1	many	TGCAGTGCTCCCGTAGGAGGCACTGAAGCTTTCTTT	CSAPVGGTEAFF
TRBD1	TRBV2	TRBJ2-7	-	TGTGCCAACGGGACAGGGGGACACAATGAGCAGTACTTC	CANGTGGHNEQYF
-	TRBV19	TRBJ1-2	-	TGTGCCAGTAGCAGTCGGCGGACCGACCGGGCGGATGGCTACACCTTC	CASSSRRTDRADGYTF
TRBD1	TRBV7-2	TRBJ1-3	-	TGTGCCAGCAGCTTAGTTCCCGCAGGGGGCCTGTCTGGAAACACCATATATTTT	CASSLVPAGGLSGNTIYF
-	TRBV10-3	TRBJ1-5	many	TGTGCCATCAGTGAGGGCAGGGAGAGCAATCAGCCCCAGCATTTT	CAISEGRESNQPQHF
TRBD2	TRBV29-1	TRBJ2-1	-	TGCAGCGTTGAAGACCCACCGGGGACTAGTGTAAATGAGCAGTTCTTC	CSVEDPPGTSVNEQFF
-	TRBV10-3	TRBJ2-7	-	TGTGCCAGCAGTTACCCGTTTTCGGCCTTGCACTACGAGCAGTACTTC	CASSYPFSALHYEQYF
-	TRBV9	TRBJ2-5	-	TGTGCCAGCAGCGGAGAGGATGGGACGAGAGAGACCCAGTACTTC	CASSGEDGTRETQYF
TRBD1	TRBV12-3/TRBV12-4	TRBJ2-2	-	TGTGCCAGCAGTTTGGATCCAGGGGGATGGGGCACCGGGGAGCTGTTTTTT	CASSLDPGGWGTGELFF
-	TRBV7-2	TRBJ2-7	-	TGTGCCAGCAGCTTTAAGCGAACCTCCTACGAGCAGTACTTC	CASSFKRTSYEQYF
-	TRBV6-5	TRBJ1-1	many	TGTGCCATCTTTGGGTCCTCTGGGACTGAAGCTTTCTTT	CAIFGSSGTEAFF
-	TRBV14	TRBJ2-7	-	TGTGCCAGCAGCCAAGATTGGGGGGACCACGAGCAGTACTTC	CASSQDWGDHEQYF
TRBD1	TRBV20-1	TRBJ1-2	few	TGCAGTGCTAGTTGGGCCCGGGACAGGGGAGAAGATGGCTACACCTTC	CSASWARDRGEDGYTF
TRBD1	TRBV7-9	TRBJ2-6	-	TGTGCCAGCAGCTTGGGGACAGGCAACTCTGGGGCCAACGCCCTGACTTTC	CASSLGTGNSGANALTF
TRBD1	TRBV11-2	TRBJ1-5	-	TGTGCCAGCAGCTTATGGGGGACAGGGGCCCAGCCCCAGCATTTT	CASSLWGTGAQPQHF
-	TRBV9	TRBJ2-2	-	TGTGCCAGCAGCGTAGTTGGGGGCAAGGGGGAGCTGTTTTTT	CASSVVGGKGELFF
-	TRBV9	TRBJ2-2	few	TGTGCCAGCAGCGTCACCCAGGACACCCTTTGGACCGGGGAGCTGTTTTTT	CASSVTQDTLWTGELFF